This record looks at one T cell receptor beta chain sequence and its context. The antigen it recognizes is unknown. The sample holds no much larger clone one base away, and base qualities are not on file. The library was made by the immunoSEQ multiplex PCR assay. For the multiplex PCR, a mixture combining 60 forward primers for TCR Vbeta segments and 13 reverse primers for TCR Jbeta segments was used. Amplification of the CDR3 region of rearranged TCR beta genes was performed with a multiplex PCR assay on genomic DNA. On the Illumina HiSeq System, the amplified TCR beta libraries were sequenced as 87-base-pair reads. The published analysis was carried out like this. A later analysis tallied tens of millions of unique TCR beta chains across the 666 repertoires, and around 10 million of those chains were shared by two or more donors. Raw reads were error-corrected and collapsed into unique sequences by a nearest-neighbor algorithm in which closely related sequences were merged to remove PCR and sequencing errors. CDR3 sequences were aligned to IMGT reference sequences to assign V, D and J gene segments. Each retained sequence needed at least a six-nucleotide match to both a V gene segment and a J gene segment. Rearrangements were classified as productive when the CDR3 lacked stop codons and remained in frame with V and J, and all other rearrangements were classified as non-productive. Following IMGT convention, CDR3 was defined as the stretch from the second conserved V-encoded cysteine to the conserved J-encoded phenylalanine. In an earlier analysis of roughly 580 of the donors, sequences lacking an unambiguous match to a single V gene segment were excluded. An earlier analysis of several hundred of the donors classified V segments as functional when productive rearrangements were above 56.7% and as segregating when the standard deviation between donors was above 5%. A statistical classification framework was built for diagnosing cytomegalovirus status from the catalog of TCR beta chain sequences. In a later analysis, TCR nucleotide sequences were compared against IMGT/GENE-DB human TR gene sequences so that V and J genes could be assigned. Using the TCRdist pipeline, a later analysis assigned CDR3 sequences along with most-parsimonious VDJ recombination scenarios. In a later analysis, every TCR beta chain was defined by the combination of its CDR3 amino acid sequence and its V-gene family, and reads without a unique V-gene family were dropped. To address suspected cross-contamination and a sequencing artifact, a later analysis removed 592 highly shared, low-generation-probability nucleotide sequences. In a later analysis, a clonal expansion index was calculated for each public chain from normalized within-repertoire ranks of inferred template counts. In a later analysis, generation probabilities were computed using a VDJ recombination model fitted to out-of-frame rearrangements, and the results were checked against IGoR. In a later analysis, TCR-TCR, TCR-HLA and TCR-CMV co-occurrence was scored with hypergeometric tests, and a repertoire-size bias correction was applied to TCR pairs. In a later analysis, false discovery rates were estimated by permuting HLA or CMV assignments 20 times. In a later analysis, co-occurring TCRs were grouped using DBSCAN, and TCRdist sequence similarity was added for clustering within HLA-allele-positive subsets. Repertoires with fewer than 30,000 or more than 120,000 public chains were left out of co-occurrence clustering, as were five repertoires with anomalous nucleotide sharing. Drawn from immuneACCESS, this table holds only the in-frame rearrangements with V and J called that TCRdb kept. Clones are partly lost; checked studies trace under half to an unresolved V gene and leave the rest unexplained. V and J calls and clone size come straight from that table; D and trimming were deduced from the DNA. Here the sample has 250,000 or so clones; more than 75% occur a single time. The ten largest clonotypes hold 1% to 1.5% of the sample.

The cohort was made up of about 670 healthy bone marrow donors. All cohort members were sampled while nominally healthy, although unrecorded immune exposures were likely present. Of the 670 or so cohort members, approximately 300 had a positive CMV serostatus and 350 to 450 had a negative one, while no CMV serostatus was recorded for the donor. A peripheral blood sample was provided by each donor, and peripheral blood mononuclear cells were used for TCR beta sequencing. Genomic DNA extraction from the blood cell samples was performed with the Qiagen DNeasy Blood Extraction Kit. This entry comes from a study of cytomegalovirus exposure and HLA in healthy donors (dated by TCRdb to about 2017). As for the study more broadly: An earlier analysis of some 500 of the donors reported 250 to 300 Gb of sequence data and about 100 million unique TCR beta sequences from about 180 million T cells. An early release that covered some 640 HLA-typed donors contained approximately 290 gigabases of sequencing data and 70 million to 100 million unique TCR sequences. The genetic ancestry cluster associated with self-reported Caucasian donors included over 65% of the roughly 400 genotyped donors. The study aimed to test whether signatures of past pathogen exposure could be identified by cataloging public T cell receptors. The study used immunosequencing to profile the T cell repertoires of 600 to 850 subjects and linked those repertoires to cytomegalovirus serostatus. Along with the approximately 650-subject first cohort, a separate validation cohort of around 120 different subjects was used. The study combined high-throughput TCR immunosequencing, statistical association of individual TCRs with disease status, and machine learning to predict cytomegalovirus infection status. A later analysis re-analyzed previously published TCR beta repertoires from 666 donors and added high-resolution HLA genotyping to study TCR occurrence patterns. The later analysis used no new phenotypic data to find candidate immune exposures, relying instead on TCR beta sequences and their occurrence across donors. To decide whether each TCR beta V gene segment behaved as functional or pseudogenic, an earlier analysis of nearly 600 of the donors relied on high-throughput TCR beta sequencing. Donor age, sex, ethnicity and CMV serostatus were compiled together with the repertoire data. A later genetic analysis used genome-wide SNP genotypes for about three fifths of the 666 donors, treating that subset as a discovery cohort. Every repertoire in the discovery cohort had been generated on one and the same sequencing platform. HLA typing included class I and class II loci at four-digit resolution. Typing coverage differed by locus: A, B, C, DRB1 and DQB1 were typed in roughly 620-630 donors, DQA1 in 500 to 550, DPA1 in some 600, and DPB1 in about 450. Roughly five DR-DQ haplotypes were handled as single units for association and clustering because linkage in the cohort was strong. On average, around 230,000 unique TCR beta nucleotide sequences were sequenced per donor among roughly 430 genotyped donors of the cohort, with 15% to 20% of those sequences being non-productive.

What the research found in general, with its limitations: In a later genetic analysis, a missense DCLRE1C variant was associated with V-gene and J-gene trimming of TCR beta chains, and the association was replicated in an independent cohort. Roughly 17 rarely observed V segments, including chromosome 9 orphons, were excluded from the earlier analysis of about 610 of the donors because counts were too low. In an earlier analysis of approximately 590 of the donors, most TCR beta V segments appeared in productive rearrangements about 87% or about 30% of the time, broadly matching IMGT annotations. A further reported finding was that TCR beta sequences accurately predicted the HLA-A and HLA-B alleles for most subjects in the first cohort. In a later analysis, several top co-occurrence clusters were reported to appear linked to parvovirus B19, influenza, CMV and Epstein-Barr virus. The classifier was reported to diagnose cytomegalovirus status with high specificity and sensitivity in both the original cohort and the validation cohort. According to a later analysis, most CMV-associated TCR beta chains appeared to be HLA-restricted, and the HLA associations seemed to be driven largely by CMV exposure. For the cohort, immune exposure information was limited to CMV serostatus. Presence/absence analyses assumed roughly uniform sequencing depth across donors, an assumption that may not hold. A later analysis associated about 17,000 TCR beta sequences with specific HLA alleles at a false discovery rate of 0.05. A total of 164 TCR beta chains were listed by the study as associated with cytomegalovirus. In vitro tests confirmed that a few of the cytomegalovirus-associated TCR beta chains recognize cytomegalovirus antigens. Across donors, most TCR sequences were observed very rarely, whereas some public TCRs were present in many individuals. Only TCR beta chains were sequenced in this cohort, and the absence of alpha or paired-chain data limited detectable features. When HLA alleles, especially DR and DQ, strongly co-occurred, attributing TCR associations to individual alleles was difficult. Some IMGT-functional V segments, including TRBV6-2 and TRBV6-3, could not be told apart with the 87-base-pair reads, so those segments were excluded. Compared with equally common non-associated chains, HLA-associated TCR beta chains in a later analysis were more clonally expanded and had lower generation probabilities. Because some donors lacked HLA typing at each locus, the association tests relied only on the typed subset. In a later analysis, TCR association rates were found to vary across HLA loci, with the most associated TCRs seen for DRB1 alleles and the fewest for HLA-C alleles. A later genetic analysis reported fewer N-insertions in productive TCRs among donors in an Asian-associated ancestry cluster than the roughly 670-donor mean. A cluster of highly shared sequence variants was judged likely to be a technical artifact of the sequencing pipeline. The authors suggested that the approach could potentially be generalized to other disease states and immunological phenotypes. Linkage disequilibrium might explain the correlated functional status among segregating V segments, but an unknown experimental factor could not be excluded.

The CDR3 runs 14 amino acids, cysteine and phenylalanine included. This entry keeps only the CDR3 DNA: 42 bases, framed from base 1. Based on the germline V gene, the CDR1 and CDR2 sequences are KGHSH and LQKENI. At the junction V is shortened by 6 bases and J by 7 bases; bases outside the gene matches: 10. The sequence links TRBV18 to TRBJ1-2, with 8 central nucleotides matching TRBD1. This clonotype was obtained from a human donor in good health. What was sequenced was PBMCs. CDR3 protein: CASSNGQGRSGYTF. In nucleotide form, the sequence is TGTGCCAGCTCTAACGGACAGGGTCGATCTGGCTACACCTTC.